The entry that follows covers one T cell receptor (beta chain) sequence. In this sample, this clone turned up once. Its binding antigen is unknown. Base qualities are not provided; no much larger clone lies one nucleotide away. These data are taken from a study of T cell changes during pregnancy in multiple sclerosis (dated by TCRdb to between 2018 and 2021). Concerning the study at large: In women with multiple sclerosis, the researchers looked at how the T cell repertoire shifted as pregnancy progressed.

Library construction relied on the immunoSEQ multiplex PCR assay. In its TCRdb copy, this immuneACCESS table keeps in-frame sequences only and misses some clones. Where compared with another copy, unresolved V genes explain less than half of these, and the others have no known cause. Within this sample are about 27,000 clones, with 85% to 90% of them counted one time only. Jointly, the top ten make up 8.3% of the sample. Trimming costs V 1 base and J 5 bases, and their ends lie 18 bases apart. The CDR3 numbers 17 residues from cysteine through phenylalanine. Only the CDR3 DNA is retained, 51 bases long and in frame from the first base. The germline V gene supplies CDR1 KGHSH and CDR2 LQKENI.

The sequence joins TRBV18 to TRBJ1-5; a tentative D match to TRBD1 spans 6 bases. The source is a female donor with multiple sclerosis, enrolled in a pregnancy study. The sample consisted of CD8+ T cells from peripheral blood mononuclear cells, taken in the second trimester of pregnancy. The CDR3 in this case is CASSPRDRGIRYQPQHF. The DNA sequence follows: TGTGCCAGCTCACCACGGGATAGGGGGATACGGTATCAGCCCCAGCATTTT.